Detailed here is one T cell receptor beta chain. Its antigen is still unknown. Other DNA sequences in this specimen translate into the identical CDR3. This sample is part of a study of cytomegalovirus exposure and HLA in healthy donors. Regarding the study as a whole: Most TCR sequences were seen very rarely across donors, but some public TCRs occurred in many. Among TCR beta chains, those listed as cytomegalovirus-associated numbered more than 150.

Germline CDR1 is SGHNT and CDR2 is YENEEA. Trimming pared 2 bases from V and 2 bases from J, leaving 7 bases between. This CDR3 comprises 13 residues. Clones were read by immunoSEQ multiplex PCR, and TCRdb kept only the in-frame ones, dropping some. The sample records around 300,000 clones, around 90% being singletons. The donors were in the approximately 110-subject validation cohort; that cohort was separate from the approximately 730-subject first cohort. The TCR comes from a man aged 30-40 years in good health and CMV-seronegative. The chain links TRBV11-3 to TRBJ2-7; possible D gene TRBD1, 6 bases. Input material: PBMCs. As DNA, the CDR3 is TGTGCCAGCAGCTTAACAGGGACCTACGAGCAGTACTTC. Amino acid sequence: CASSLTGTYEQYF.